This T cell receptor (beta chain) comes out of a study of shared clonotypes between healthy human individuals. Findings and caveats of the study: Genetic and exposure-history diversity was limited by the few donors.

Notes on this clone: Its specificity is not known.

Clones were sequenced by immunoSEQ multiplex PCR, and TCRdb holds only the in-frame ones, with some missing. The sample has over a million clones, roughly 96% seen once. The TCR originated in a man aged 30-40 years in good health. Sequencing used naive CD4+ T cells sorted from blood. As to subset: CD45RA+ positively selected.

The CDR3 DNA follows: TGTGCCAGCAGCGCCTTATTAGCAGCTGATACGCAGTATTTT. Amino acids: CASSALLAADTQYF. V is TRBV9 and J is TRBJ2-3, with D hard to call. This CDR3 contains 14 residues. Trimming stripped 3 bases from V and 6 bases from J, with 14 bases between. Germline V lookup: CDR1 SGDLS, CDR2 YYNGEE.